This T cell receptor beta chain is drawn from a study of shared clonotypes between healthy human individuals. CDR3 size: 15 residues. CDR1 is MDHEN and CDR2 is SYDVKM in the germline V gene. V was pared by 8 bases and J by 0 bases, with 14 bases between. Sequencing used immunoSEQ multiplex PCR; TCRdb keeps in-frame clones, though not all of them. Among about 2 million clones, approximately 94% were seen once, and the ten largest hold 0.9% to 1.3%. Naive CD8 cells lacked CD45RO, underwent positive selection for CCR7 and left out terminally differentiated effector memory CD45RA+ cells. Points from the study as a whole: Several donors shared around 5.1% of their naive CD4 clonotypes.

Regarding this clone: The antigen is not known.

V and J are TRBV28 and TRBJ1-3; unclear D gene. Sequencing was done on a sample of naive CD8+ T cells sorted from blood. The TCR comes from a man aged 18 to 30 in good health. The CDR3 DNA reads TGTGCCAGCGGCATGGGGATCAGCTCTGGAAACACCATATATTTT. This translates into CASGMGISSGNTIYF. Full variable domain (outside the CDR3, taken from reference TRBV28 and TRBJ1-3): DVKVTQSSRYLVKRTGEKVFLECVQDMDHENMFWYRQDPGLGLRLIYFSYDVKMKEKGDIPEGYSVSREKKERFSLILESASTNQTSMYLCASGMGISSGNTIYFGEGSWLTVV.